Following are 3 T cell receptor beta chains from one sample sequenced in a study of early T cells in non-severe SARS-CoV-2 infection. TCRdb called the 5' RACE reads again in MiXCR, with one record for every CDR3 protein. In the table there are 97,000 or so distinct CDR3 sequences, more than 9.5% of which are singletons. The specimen comprised whole blood, sampled at baseline. The origin of the receptors is an adult who was a healthcare worker with PCR-confirmed SARS-CoV-2 infection or an uninfected control (not recorded which).

The chain is built from TRBV7-2 and TRBJ2-3; D could derive from TRBD1 or TRBD2 (6 bases each). CDR1 and CDR2 from the germline V gene are SGHTA and FQGNSA. CDR3 length equals 15 residues. V dropped 2 bases and J dropped 0 bases, with 9 bases sitting between them. CDR3 region: CASSLQGTSTDTQYF. The CDR3 DNA is TGTGCCAGCAGCTTACAGGGGACTAGCACAGATACGCAGTATTTT. Filled out from reference TRBV7-2 and TRBJ2-3, the complete variable domain reads GAGVSQSPSNKVTEKGKDVELRCDPISGHTALYWYRQSLGQGLEFLIYFQGNSAPDKSGLPSDRFSAERTGGSVSTLTIQRTQQEDSAVYLCASSLQGTSTDTQYFGPGTRLTVL.

This clonotype appeared a few times. The chain joins TRBV29-1 to TRBJ1-4, with TRBD1 as a possible D gene (6 bases). Germline CDR1 SQVTM, CDR2 ANQGSEA. V dropped 4 bases and J dropped 3 bases, with 12 bases sitting between them. This CDR3 spans 14 amino acids. The CDR3 is CSVALTGSNEKLFF. The DNA for the CDR3 is TGCAGCGTTGCCCTGACAGGTTCTAATGAAAAACTGTTTTTT.

The V and J genes are TRBV10-3 and TRBJ2-3, with 7 bases fitting TRBD1. V trimming: 4 bases; J trimming: 2 bases; junction bases outside the gene matches: 6. Germline V gene data show CDR1 as ENHRY and CDR2 as SYGVKD. CDR3 length: 15 residues. The CDR3 DNA reads TGTGCCATCAGTGGACGGACAGGTCCCACAGATACGCAGTATTTT. It encodes CAISGRTGPTDTQYF.